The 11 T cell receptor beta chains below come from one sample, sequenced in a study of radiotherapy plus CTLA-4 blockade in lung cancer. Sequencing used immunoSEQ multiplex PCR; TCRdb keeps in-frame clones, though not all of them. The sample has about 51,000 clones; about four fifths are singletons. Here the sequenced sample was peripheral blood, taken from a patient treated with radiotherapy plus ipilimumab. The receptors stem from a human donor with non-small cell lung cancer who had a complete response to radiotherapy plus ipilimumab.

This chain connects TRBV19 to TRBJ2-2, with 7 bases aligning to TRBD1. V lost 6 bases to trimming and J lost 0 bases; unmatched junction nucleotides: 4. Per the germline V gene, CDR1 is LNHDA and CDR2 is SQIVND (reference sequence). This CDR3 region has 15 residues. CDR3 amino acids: CASRGQTANTGELFF. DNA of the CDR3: TGTGCCAGTAGGGGACAGACCGCGAACACCGGGGAGCTGTTTTTT.

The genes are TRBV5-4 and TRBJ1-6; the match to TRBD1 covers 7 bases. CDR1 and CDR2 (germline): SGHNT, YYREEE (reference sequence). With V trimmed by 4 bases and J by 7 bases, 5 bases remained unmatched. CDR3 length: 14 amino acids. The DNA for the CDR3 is TGTGCCAGCAGCGAGACAGGGTACAATTCACCCCTCCACTTT. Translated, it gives CASSETGYNSPLHF.

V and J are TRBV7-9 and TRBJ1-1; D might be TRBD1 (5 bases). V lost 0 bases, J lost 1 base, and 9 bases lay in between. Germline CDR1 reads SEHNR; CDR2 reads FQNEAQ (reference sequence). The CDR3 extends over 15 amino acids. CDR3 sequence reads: CASSLALTGNTEAFF. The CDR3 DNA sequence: TGTGCCAGCAGCTTAGCCCTCACAGGGAACACTGAAGCTTTCTTT.

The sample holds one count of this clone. CDR3 sequence: CSVRGLAGETQYF. The CDR3 DNA reads as TGCAGCGTCCGCGGACTAGCTGGGGAGACCCAGTACTTC. The chain carries TRBV29-1 and TRBJ2-5; 8 bases align to TRBD2. V lost 6 bases to trimming and J lost 5 bases; unmatched junction nucleotides: 8. Germline V gene lookup returns CDR1 SQVTM and CDR2 ANQGSEA. This CDR3 is built from 13 residues.

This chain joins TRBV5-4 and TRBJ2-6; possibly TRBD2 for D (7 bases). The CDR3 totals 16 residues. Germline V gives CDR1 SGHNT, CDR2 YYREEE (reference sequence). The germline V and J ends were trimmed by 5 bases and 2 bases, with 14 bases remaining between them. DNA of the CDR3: TGTGCCAGCAGGCGAAGCGGGGACACTGGGGCCAACGTCCTGACTTTC. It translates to CASRRSGDTGANVLTF.

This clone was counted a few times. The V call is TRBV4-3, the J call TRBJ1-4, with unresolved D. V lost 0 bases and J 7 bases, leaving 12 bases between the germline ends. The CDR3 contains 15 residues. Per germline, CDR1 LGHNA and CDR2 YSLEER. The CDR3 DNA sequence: TGCGCCAGCAGCCAAGAAGGGAGAGTAGGTGAAAAACTGTTTTTT. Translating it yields CASSQEGRVGEKLFF.

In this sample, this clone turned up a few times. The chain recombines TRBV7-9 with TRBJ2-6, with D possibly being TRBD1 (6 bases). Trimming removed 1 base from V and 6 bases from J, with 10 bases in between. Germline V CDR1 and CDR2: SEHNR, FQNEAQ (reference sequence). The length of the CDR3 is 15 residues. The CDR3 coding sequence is TGTGCCAGCAGCTTAGGGACAGCCGCGGCCAACGTCCTGACTTTC. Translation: CASSLGTAAANVLTF. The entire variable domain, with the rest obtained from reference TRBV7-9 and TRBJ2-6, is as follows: DTGVSQNPRHKITKRGQNVTFRCDPISEHNRLYWYRQTLGQGPEFLTYFQNEAQLEKSRLLSDRFSAERPKGSFSTLEIQRTEQGDSAMYLCASSLGTAAANVLTFGAGSRLTVL.

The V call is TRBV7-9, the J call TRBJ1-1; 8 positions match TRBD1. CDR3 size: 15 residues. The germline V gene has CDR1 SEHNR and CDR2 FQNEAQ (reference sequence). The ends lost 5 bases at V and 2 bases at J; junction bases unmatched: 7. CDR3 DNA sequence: TGTGCCAGCAGCCCTACAGGGGGGCCCAACACTGAAGCTTTCTTT. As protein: CASSPTGGPNTEAFF.

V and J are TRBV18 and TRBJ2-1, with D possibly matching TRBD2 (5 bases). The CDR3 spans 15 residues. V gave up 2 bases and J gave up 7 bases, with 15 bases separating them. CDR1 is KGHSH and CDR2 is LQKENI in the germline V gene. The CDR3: CASSPAGKAPNEQFF. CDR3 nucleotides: TGTGCCAGCTCACCAGCCGGGAAGGCTCCGAATGAGCAGTTCTTC.

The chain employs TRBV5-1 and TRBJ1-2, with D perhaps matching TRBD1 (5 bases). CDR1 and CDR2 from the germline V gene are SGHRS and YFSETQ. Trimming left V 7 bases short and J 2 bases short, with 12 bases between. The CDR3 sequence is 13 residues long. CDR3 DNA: TGCGCCAGCTCCGACAGATCCAACTATGGCTACACCTTC. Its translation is CASSDRSNYGYTF.

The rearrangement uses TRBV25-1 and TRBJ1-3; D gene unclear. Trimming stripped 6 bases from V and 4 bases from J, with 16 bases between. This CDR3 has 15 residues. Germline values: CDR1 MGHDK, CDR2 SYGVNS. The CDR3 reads CASRRDGDYGNTIYF. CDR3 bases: TGTGCCAGCAGGAGAGACGGGGATTACGGAAACACCATATATTTT.